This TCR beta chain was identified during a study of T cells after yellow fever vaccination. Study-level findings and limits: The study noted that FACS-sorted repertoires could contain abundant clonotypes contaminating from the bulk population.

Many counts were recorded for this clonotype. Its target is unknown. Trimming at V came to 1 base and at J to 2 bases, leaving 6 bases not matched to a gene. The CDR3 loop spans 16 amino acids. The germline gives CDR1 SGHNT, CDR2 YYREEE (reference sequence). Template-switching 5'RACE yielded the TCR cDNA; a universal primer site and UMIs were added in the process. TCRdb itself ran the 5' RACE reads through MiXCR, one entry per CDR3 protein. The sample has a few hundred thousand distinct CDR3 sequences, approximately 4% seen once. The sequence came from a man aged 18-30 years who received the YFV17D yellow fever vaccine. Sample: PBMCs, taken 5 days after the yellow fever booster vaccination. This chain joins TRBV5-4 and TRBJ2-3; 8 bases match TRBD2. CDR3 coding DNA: TGTGCCAGCAGCTTGCGAACGGGGGGGCCCACAGATACGCAGTATTTT. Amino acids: CASSLRTGGPTDTQYF.